This TCR beta chain was recovered during a study of blood T cell repertoires in COVID-19. Study summary: Acute and convalescent COVID-19 samples came from the United States, Italy and Spain. T cells, B-cell-depleted T cells, or PBMCs provided the cDNA or gDNA that served as material.

CDR3 size: 16 residues. Germline V gives CDR1 MDHEN, CDR2 SYDVKM. V dropped 8 bases and J dropped 5; count of bases not matched to a gene: 14. Authors' analysis steps: Cell counts per sample came from amplifying reference gene primers. The table came from immunoSEQ multiplex PCR; TCRdb's copy has only in-frame clones and leaves some out. The V and J calls and clone size are taken from that table; D and trimming were inferred from the DNA. The sample lists approximately 75,000 clones, over 75% occurring once. The receptor was isolated from a human donor in a cohort sampled during active COVID-19. The rearrangement joins TRBV28 to TRBJ2-3; 9 positions agree with TRBD1. The sequenced sample consisted of peripheral blood. CDR3 residues: CASLGTRDRVGDTQYF. Here the CDR3 DNA reads TGTGCCAGCTTGGGGACCCGGGACAGGGTTGGAGATACGCAGTATTTT.